This TCR beta chain was identified during a study of T cell responses to AZD1222 COVID-19 vaccine. Study findings and constraints: The study found Spike-specific TCR breadth and depth rose after two AZD1222 doses. With dominance at 160-218 and 743-854, vaccine-associated CD4 TCRs spanned spike. The sample set comprised mostly white British donors with more females, and clonal diversity was possibly underestimated.

V gave up 5 bases and J gave up 5 bases; unmatched junction bases: 8. CDR3 size: 16 residues. Germline-derived CDR1 and CDR2 are LNHDA and SQIVND (reference sequence). Measured with immunoSEQ multiplex PCR; TCRdb has only the in-frame clones, and not every one. The sample has around 120,000 clones; approximately 90% are singletons. In the case of this clone: The antigen is not known.

This chain joins TRBV19 and TRBJ2-1; 11 nucleotides agree with TRBD2. The clonotype originates from an adult who received the AZD1222 COVID-19 vaccine. The input for sequencing was peripheral blood, taken 28 days after the second AZD1222 dose. The CDR3 is CASSPGGLAVNNEQFF. In DNA form, the CDR3 reads TGTGCCAGTAGTCCAGGGGGACTAGCGGTAAACAATGAGCAGTTCTTC. The full variable domain, completed using reference TRBV19 and TRBJ2-1, is DGGITQSPKYLFRKEGQNVTLSCEQNLNHDAMYWYRQDPGQGLRLIYYSQIVNDFQKGDIAEGYSVSREKKESFPLTVTSAQKNPTAFYLCASSPGGLAVNNEQFFGPGTRLTVL.